This T cell receptor (beta chain) was recorded in a study of T cell changes during pregnancy in multiple sclerosis. Germline values: CDR1 LGHNA, CDR2 YNFKEQ. The V segment lost 1 base and the J segment 4 bases; nucleotides outside the gene matches: 8. The CDR3 runs to 17 residues. Here immunoSEQ multiplex PCR was the method, and the copy in TCRdb shows in-frame clones only, minus some. Of roughly 40,000 clones in the sample, roughly nine tenths were seen once. The sequence was collected from a female donor with multiple sclerosis, enrolled in a pregnancy study. V is TRBV4-2 and J is TRBJ2-3; 10 nucleotides line up with TRBD2. This material consisted of CD4+ T cells from peripheral blood mononuclear cells, taken before pregnancy. This chain's CDR3 is CASSQAPAGGLADTQYF. The CDR3 DNA is TGTGCCAGCAGCCAAGCCCCAGCGGGGGGGCTGGCAGATACGCAGTATTTT.